This TCR beta chain was captured by sequencing in a study of Graves' ophthalmopathy and Graves' hyperthyroidism. Amplified TCR beta CDR3 regions were obtained using RNA transcripts as template. First-round RT-PCR relied on HTBI primers, and a second-round multiplex PCR came next. TCRdb reanalysed the multiplex PCR reads using MiXCR and keeps one entry per CDR3 protein. The sample consists of about 380,000 distinct CDR3 sequences, 15% of them appearing once. Aged 18 to 65, the patients with hyperthyroidism had under 2 months' duration and were newly diagnosed. Isolation of PBMCs was performed using 7.5 to 10 ml of fresh peripheral blood. The CDR3 spans 17 residues. Germline CDR1 MNHNS, CDR2 SASEGT. V was clipped by 6 bases and J by 0 bases, with 18 bases between them. There are many counts of this clonotype.

The TCR sequence derives from a woman younger than 30 with stable Graves' hyperthyroidism. J is TRBJ2-4 and V is TRBV6-1; TRBD1 is a possible D gene (7 bases). Sequenced: peripheral blood. CDR3 sequence reads: CASRPAGQGVAKNIQYF. For the CDR3, the DNA is TGTGCCAGCAGACCGGCGGGGCAGGGGGTAGCCAAAAACATTCAGTACTTC.